Below, 18 T cell receptor beta chains from the same sample are listed, as sequenced in a study of glioma-infiltrating T cells. The iRepertoire nested amplicon-rescue multiplex PCR amplified TCR alpha and beta CDR3s from RNA. MiXCR, applied by TCRdb to the multiplex PCR reads, yields one record per CDR3 protein. The repertoire includes around 180,000 distinct CDR3 sequences, roughly 45% of them detected once, and roughly 5.4% sits in the top ten. Sequencing was carried out using glioma tissue, nonneoplastic brain tissue, or PBMCs (not recorded which). The receptors derive from a human donor with low-grade glioma or glioblastoma, undergoing nonglioma brain surgery, or in good health (not recorded which).

The table lists this clonotype with a few counts. This chain uses TRBV2 with TRBJ2-1; 15 positions agree with TRBD2. Germline CDR1 is SNHLY and CDR2 is FYNNEI. The trim removed 7 bases at V and 9 bases at J, leaving 16 bases unmatched. The CDR3 runs 18 residues. The DNA for the CDR3 is TGTGCCAGCACCGGACAGGGAAGTAGGACTAGCGGGAGGGGTGAGCAGTTCTTC. Amino acid sequence: CASTGQGSRTSGRGEQFF. Based on the CDR3 plus reference TRBV2 and TRBJ2-1, the full variable domain is EPEVTQTPSHQVTQMGQEVILRCVPISNHLYFYWYRQILGQKVEFLVSFYNNEISEKSEIFDDQFSVERPDGSNFTLKIRSTKLEDSAMYFCASTGQGSRTSGRGEQFFGPGTRLTVL.

A remark on this clonotype: The junction departs from germline at one end; a sequencing error may be responsible. The gene calls are TRBV5-1 and TRBJ2-5; TRBD1 might be the D (6 bases). This CDR3 contains 14 residues. Germline V lookup: CDR1 SGHRS, CDR2 YFSETQ. The chain's CDR3 is CARSLSQDRETQYF. In DNA, the CDR3 is TGCGCCAGAAGCTTATCCCAGGACAGAGAGACCCAGTACTTC.

As for this clonotype: Since a much larger clone is just one base distant, this may be a read error. The chain joins TRBV27 to TRBJ2-2; TRBD2 might be the D (6 bases). Germline V gene lookup returns CDR1 MNHEY and CDR2 SMNVEV (reference sequence). This CDR3 is built from 13 residues. CDR3 in amino acids: CASRFLQGGEVFF. CDR3 nucleotides: TGTGCCAGCAGGTTCCTGCAGGGCGGGGAGGTGTTTTTT.

This clonotype showed up many times. The V and J genes are TRBV6-6 and TRBJ2-6; 8 positions agree with TRBD1. Germline CDR1 is MNHNY and CDR2 is SVGAGI (reference sequence). This CDR3 contains 16 residues. The V segment lost 2 bases and the J segment 2 bases; nucleotides outside the gene matches: 2. CDR3 amino acids: CASSYGQGPGANVLTF. CDR3 sequence (DNA): TGTGCCAGCAGTTACGGACAGGGACCTGGGGCCAACGTCCTGACTTTC.

J is TRBJ2-6 and V is TRBV24-1; D not certain. The V and J ends lost 5 bases and 4 bases respectively, with 11 bases between them. CDR1 and CDR2 from the germline V gene are KGHDR and SFDVKD. This CDR3 is built from 15 residues. CDR3 bases: TGTGCCACCAGTGGGGTCGCGAGCGGGGCCAACGTCCTGACTTTC. It codes for CATSGVASGANVLTF.

This clonotype came up many times. This chain joins TRBV27 and TRBJ1-1; D remains ambiguous. V lost 2 bases and J lost 1, with 8 bases in between. The CDR3 covers 14 residues. The germline CDR1 and CDR2 sequences are MNHEY and SMNVEV (reference sequence). The CDR3 sequence is CASSLKRKNTEAFF. CDR3 nucleotides: TGTGCCAGCAGTTTAAAAAGGAAGAACACTGAAGCTTTCTTT.

Remarks on this clonotype: A much larger clone is a single base away; this may be a read error. V gene TRBV28 combines with J gene TRBJ1-5; unclear D gene. V gave up 7 bases and J gave up 4 bases, with 14 bases separating them. CDR1 and CDR2 from the germline V gene are MDHEN and SYDVKM. There are 14 residues in the CDR3. As DNA, the CDR3 is TGTGCCAGCACCGACCCCAGGTTAAATCAGCCCCAGCATTTT. Translating gives CASTDPRLNQPQHF.

This clonotype was seen once. The chain recombines TRBV7-8 with TRBJ1-1; D uncertain. The ends were cut back, 5 bases at V and 4 bases at J, with 17 bases in the middle. Germline-derived CDR1 and CDR2 are SGHVS and FQNEAQ. The CDR3 consists of 15 residues. The CDR3 region is CASSISRRFSTEAFF. In nucleotides, the CDR3 is TGTGCCAGCAGCATATCTAGGCGTTTTAGCACTGAAGCTTTCTTT.

On this clonotype: A read error is possible here, since a much larger clone lies one base away. The chain is built from TRBV12-3 or TRBV12-4 and TRBJ1-5, with D uncertain. The CDR3 is made up of 13 amino acids. The CDR3 DNA is TGTGCCAGCAGTGGATCTAACAATCAGACCCAGCATTTT. Translating it yields CASSGSNNQTQHF.

Many counts were recorded for this clonotype. The chain combines TRBV7-6 with TRBJ1-3, with D maybe TRBD1 (6 bases). The ends were cut back, 1 base at V and 0 bases at J, with 7 bases in the middle. The germline CDR1 and CDR2 sequences are SGHVS and FNYEAQ. The CDR3 runs to 15 residues. CDR3 nucleotides: TGTGCCAGCAGCTTAGAAGGGGGCTCTGGAAACACCATATATTTT. It is translated as CASSLEGGSGNTIYF.

The chain recombines TRBV29-1 with TRBJ2-7; TRBD2 is a possible D gene (6 bases). Trimming removed 5 bases from V and 0 bases from J, with 8 bases in between. The length of the CDR3 is 12 residues. Germline V gene sequence: CDR1 SQVTM, CDR2 ANQGSEA. The CDR3 here is CSVRDFSYEQYF. CDR3 nucleotide sequence: TGCAGCGTTCGGGACTTCTCCTACGAGCAGTACTTC.

This clonotype has at least ten counts. This rearrangement joins TRBV20-1 to TRBJ2-1; 8 nucleotides align to TRBD2. The germline gives CDR1 DFQATT, CDR2 SNEGSKA (reference sequence). The CDR3 extends over 17 amino acids. Germline trimming cut 0 bases from V and 2 bases from J; bases unmatched to any gene: 9. CDR3 amino acids: CSARDPRTGGTYNEQFF. CDR3 sequence (DNA): TGCAGTGCTAGAGATCCCAGAACGGGAGGGACCTACAATGAGCAGTTCTTC.

About this clonotype: A much larger clone lies a single base off, so this may be a read error. The chain has TRBV6-2 or TRBV6-3 and TRBJ1-1; no firm D call. Germline CDR1 is MNHEY and CDR2 is SVGEGT. The CDR3 runs to 13 residues. The V end was cut by 8 bases, the J end by 10 bases, with 20 bases between. CDR3 coding DNA: TGTGCCAGCGGTTTTTCGCGCCTGGAGGGAGCTTTCTTT. It specifies CASGFSRLEGAFF.

This chain connects TRBV6-2 or TRBV6-3 to TRBJ2-5; possibly TRBD2 for D (5 bases). V lost 11 bases and J 3 bases, leaving 16 bases between the germline ends. Looked up from germline, CDR1 is MNHEY and CDR2 is SVGEGT. This CDR3 comprises 13 residues. The CDR3 sequence is CALSGILEETQYF. In nucleotides, the CDR3 is TGTGCCCTCAGCGGTATCCTCGAAGAGACCCAGTACTTC.

Points on this clonotype: A much larger clonotype is one base distant, so this may be a read error. J is TRBJ1-1 and V is TRBV12-3 or TRBV12-4; 7 nucleotides agree with TRBD1. J was trimmed by 0 bases and V by 7 bases; bases with no gene match: 11. The CDR3 sequence is 16 residues long. The CDR3 loop reads CASIPRTGALNTEAFF. The CDR3, as DNA: TGTGCCAGCATCCCCAGGACAGGAGCCCTGAACACTGAAGCTTTCTTT.

On this clonotype: This may arise from a read error, as a much more abundant clone is one base away. The V gene is TRBV7-2, the J gene TRBJ2-1; D is undetermined. Germline CDR1 reads SGHTA; CDR2 reads FQGNSA. The CDR3 spans 13 residues. Written as DNA, the CDR3 is TGTGCCATCAGCTTCGAACTGGTCAATGAGCAGTTCTTC. Its protein is CAISFELVNEQFF.

This clonotype was recorded many times. The rearrangement joins TRBV27 to TRBJ2-7; tentatively, D is TRBD1 or TRBD2 (5 bases each). CDR3 length equals 13 residues. With 4 bases removed from V and 5 bases from J, the gap between germline ends came to 12 bases. Germline-derived CDR1 and CDR2 are MNHEY and SMNVEV (reference sequence). CDR3 in DNA: TGTGCCAGCAGTTGGGGCAGGGAGAACGAGCAGTACTTC. It encodes CASSWGRENEQYF.

This clonotype is a singleton in its sample. A much larger clone differs from this one at a single base, so this may be a read error. The chain has TRBV19 and TRBJ1-1; D remains unclear. The CDR3 is 13 amino acids. Germline V gene lookup returns CDR1 LNHDA and CDR2 SQIVND (reference sequence). The CDR3: CASKKGLNAEAFF. CDR3 nucleotides: TGTGCCAGTAAGAAGGGCTTGAACGCTGAAGCTTTCTTT.